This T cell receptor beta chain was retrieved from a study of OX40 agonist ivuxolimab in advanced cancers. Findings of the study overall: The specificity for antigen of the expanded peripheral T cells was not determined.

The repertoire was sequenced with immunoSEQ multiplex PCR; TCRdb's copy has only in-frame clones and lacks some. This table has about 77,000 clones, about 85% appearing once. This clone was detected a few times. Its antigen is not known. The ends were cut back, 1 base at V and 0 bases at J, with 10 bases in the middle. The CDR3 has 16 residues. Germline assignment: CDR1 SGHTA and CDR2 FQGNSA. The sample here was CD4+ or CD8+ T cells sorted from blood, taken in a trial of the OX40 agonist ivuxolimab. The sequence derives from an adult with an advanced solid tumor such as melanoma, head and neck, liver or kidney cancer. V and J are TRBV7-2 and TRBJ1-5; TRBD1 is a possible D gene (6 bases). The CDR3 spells CASSLGGGDSNQPQHF. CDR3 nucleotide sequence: TGTGCCAGCAGCTTAGGAGGGGGGGATAGCAATCAGCCCCAGCATTTT.